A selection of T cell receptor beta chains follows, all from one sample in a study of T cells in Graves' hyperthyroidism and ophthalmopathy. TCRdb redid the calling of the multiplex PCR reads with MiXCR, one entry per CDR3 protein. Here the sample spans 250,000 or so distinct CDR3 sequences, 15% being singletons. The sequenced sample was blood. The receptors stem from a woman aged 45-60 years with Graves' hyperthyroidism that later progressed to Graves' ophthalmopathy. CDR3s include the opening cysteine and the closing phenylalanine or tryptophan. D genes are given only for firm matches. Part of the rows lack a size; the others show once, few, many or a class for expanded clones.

TGCGCCAGCAGCTTGGAGGACGAAAAACTGTTTTTT	CASSLEDEKLFF	few	.	TRBV5-1	TRBJ1-4
TGTGCCAGCAGACTAATGCTAGGGAACACTGAAGCTTTCTTT	CASRLMLGNTEAFF	many	.	TRBV12-3/TRBV12-4	TRBJ1-1
TGTGCCAGCAGCTTAGGGCCCTTTAGGGGTCAGAAAACTGAAGCTTTCTTT	CASSLGPFRGQKTEAFF	.	.	TRBV7-9	TRBJ1-1
TGTGCCTGCAATCCCTACTCTGGAAACACCATATATTTT	CACNPYSGNTIYF	many	.	TRBV30	TRBJ1-3
TGTGCCAGCAGCGCAGGGTTGAGCAATCAGCCCCAGCATTTT	CASSAGLSNQPQHF	few	.	TRBV9	TRBJ1-5
TGCAGTGCTAGAGGGGGCGGAAACTACGAGCAGTACTTC	CSARGGGNYEQYF	many	.	TRBV20-1	TRBJ2-7
TGTGGCAGCAGTCCTACAGGGTCTCGAGAGACCCAGTACTTC	CGSSPTGSRETQYF	.	.	TRBV7-3	TRBJ2-5
TGTGCCATCGGAAGAGGAGGGGATGGGGGTCAGCCCCAGCATTTT	CAIGRGGDGGQPQHF	many	.	TRBV10-3	TRBJ1-5
TGCAGTCCATCGGGTAACAATCAGCCCCAGCATTTT	CSPSGNNQPQHF	.	.	TRBV20-1	TRBJ1-5
TGTGCCAGCAGTTTAGACGGATATGGCTACACCTTC	CASSLDGYGYTF	many	.	TRBV28	TRBJ1-2
TGTGCCAGCAGCCTCCGGGACTACAACAATGAGCAGTTCTTC	CASSLRDYNNEQFF	many	TRBD2	TRBV2	TRBJ2-1
TGTGCCAGCAGCCACCTTAGTGGGGGCTACACCTTC	CASSHLSGGYTF	few	.	TRBV3-1	TRBJ1-2
TGCAGTGCCCAACGGCAGGGTCAAAGCTACACCTTC	CSAQRQGQSYTF	many	.	TRBV20-1	TRBJ1-2
TGCAGTGCTAGAGATCTTAGAGCGGGACCACATTCCTACGAGCAGTACTTC	CSARDLRAGPHSYEQYF	many	TRBD2	TRBV20-1	TRBJ2-7
TGTGCCAGCAGTGAAGCGTTCCCCGACCCGACAGGCCACACTGAAGCTTTCTTT	CASSEAFPDPTGHTEAFF	many	.	TRBV2	TRBJ1-1
TGCAGTGCTAGAGATATGCGTCAAACGAACACCGGGGAGCTGTTTTTT	CSARDMRQTNTGELFF	.	.	TRBV20-1	TRBJ2-2